A single sample gave rise to the 30 T cell receptor beta chains below, sequenced in a study of T cells in Graves' hyperthyroidism and ophthalmopathy. RNA transcripts provided the source from which TCR beta CDR3 regions were amplified. The study used the HTBI primer set for a first-round RT-PCR of the TCR CDR3. Each CDR3 protein gets one entry after TCRdb re-called the multiplex PCR reads with MiXCR. The data show about 720,000 distinct CDR3 sequences, less than 20% seen once. Sequenced material: blood. Receptors were obtained from a man aged 18 to 30 with Graves' hyperthyroidism.

This clonotype was seen ten or more times. The V call is TRBV3-1, the J call TRBJ2-7, with 14 bases that match TRBD2. With 4 bases clipped from V and 5 bases from J, the junction kept 4 bases outside the gene matches. The CDR3 loop spans 15 amino acids. Germline CDR1 is LGHDT and CDR2 is YNNKEL (reference sequence). CDR3 sequence: CASSPPGLAGDEQYF. DNA for the CDR3: TGTGCCAGCAGCCCTCCGGGACTAGCGGGAGACGAGCAGTACTTC.

The table lists this clonotype with many counts. This chain links TRBV28 with TRBJ1-6; D is unresolved. Germline loops: CDR1 MDHEN, CDR2 SYDVKM. This CDR3 is 14 amino acids long. V lost 5 bases and J 8 bases, leaving 13 bases between the germline ends. The CDR3 DNA follows: TGTGCCAGCAGTGATCGCCTGTTCCATTCACCCCTCCACTTT. Translating it yields CASSDRLFHSPLHF.

In this sample, this clonotype turned up many times. J is TRBJ2-1 and V is TRBV3-1; possible D gene TRBD2, 6 bases. The ends were cut back, 4 bases at V and 4 bases at J, with 17 bases in the middle. The germline V gene has CDR1 LGHDT and CDR2 YNNKEL (reference sequence). CDR3 length: 16 residues. The chain's CDR3 is CASSPGDYPKYNEQFF. CDR3 coding DNA: TGTGCCAGCAGCCCGGGAGATTACCCTAAATACAATGAGCAGTTCTTC.

This clonotype was found a few times. The chain recombines TRBV9 with TRBJ1-1; 8 bases fit TRBD1. J gave up 11 bases and V 3 bases, and 6 bases lay outside the gene matches. The CDR3 sequence is 12 residues long. Germline CDR1 is SGDLS and CDR2 is YYNGEE. For the CDR3, the DNA is TGTGCCAGCAGCGCACGTCAGGGGGCCGCTTTCTTT. It translates to CASSARQGAAFF.

This clonotype was picked up many times. The V gene is TRBV2, the J gene TRBJ2-7; no firm D call. Per the germline V gene, CDR1 is SNHLY and CDR2 is FYNNEI. The CDR3 loop spans 14 amino acids. Trimming stripped 7 bases from V and 3 bases from J, with 16 bases between. The CDR3 here is CASTRGGTIYEQYF. DNA of the CDR3: TGTGCCAGCACTCGAGGCGGAACGATCTACGAGCAGTACTTC.

The chain employs TRBV5-1 and TRBJ1-5; no definite D call. Germline V gene sequence: CDR1 SGHRS, CDR2 YFSETQ. The CDR3 covers 14 residues. Trimming cost V 0 bases and J 6 bases, with 10 bases left between them. CDR3 nucleotides: TGCGCCAGCAGCTTGGAGCCAGGAGGTCAGCCCCAGCATTTT. This codes for CASSLEPGGQPQHF. The entire variable domain, with the rest obtained from reference TRBV5-1 and TRBJ1-5, is as follows: KAGVTQTPRYLIKTRGQQVTLSCSPISGHRSVSWYQQTPGQGLQFLFEYFSETQRNKGNFPGRFSGRQFSNSRSEMNVSTLELGDSALYLCASSLEPGGQPQHFGDGTRLSIL.

The V and J genes are TRBV5-6 and TRBJ1-4, with no clear D. The length of the CDR3 is 13 residues. Deletions cut 4 bases from V and 7 bases from J, with 11 bases between. Germline V CDR1 and CDR2: SGHDT, YYEEEE. In DNA form, the CDR3 reads TGTGCCAGCAGCCCGGGCCTTTTTGAAAAACTGTTTTTT. This codes for CASSPGLFEKLFF.

There are a few counts of this clonotype. The rearrangement uses TRBV20-1 and TRBJ2-7; 8 bases match TRBD2. Trimming took 6 bases from V and 5 from J; bases not matched to a gene: 6. The CDR3 has 12 residues. Germline loops: CDR1 DFQATT, CDR2 SNEGSKA (reference sequence). This chain's CDR3 is CSALGLGNEQYF. CDR3 DNA sequence: TGCAGTGCCCTGGGACTAGGGAACGAGCAGTACTTC.

V and J are TRBV6-1 and TRBJ1-4, with TRBD1 as a possible D gene (6 bases). Trimming shortened V by 5 bases and J by 12 bases, and 25 bases separated the two germline ends. The CDR3 is made up of 16 amino acids. Germline assignment: CDR1 MNHNS and CDR2 SASEGT. CDR3 sequence: CASSQMFIGVAGELFF. In nucleotides, the CDR3 is TGTGCCAGCAGTCAGATGTTTATCGGTGTAGCAGGGGAACTGTTTTTT.

This clonotype has at least ten counts. The CDR3 DNA follows: TGTGCCAGCAGTAGAGGACAGGGACCAAACACTGAAGCTTTCTTT. This gives the protein CASSRGQGPNTEAFF. The chain uses TRBV27 and TRBJ1-1; TRBD1 matches at 8 bases. This CDR3 spans 15 amino acids. Germline loops: CDR1 MNHEY, CDR2 SMNVEV (reference sequence). V shed 5 bases, J shed 2 bases, and the junction held 7 bases outside the gene matches.

This clonotype was seen ten or more times. The chain carries TRBV30 and TRBJ1-2; 9 bases align to TRBD1. The V and J ends lost 3 bases and 9 bases, in that order; junction bases with no gene match: 8. The germline V gene has CDR1 GTSNPN and CDR2 SVGIG (reference sequence). The CDR3 length is 13 residues. Here the CDR3 reads CAWRMTGGVSYTF. In nucleotides, the CDR3 is TGTGCCTGGAGAATGACAGGGGGTGTAAGCTACACCTTC.

In its sample, this clonotype was seen many times. The V gene is TRBV9, the J gene TRBJ2-7, with 11 positions matching TRBD2. Germline trimming cut 3 bases from V and 6 bases from J; bases unmatched to any gene: 8. This CDR3 spans 15 amino acids. The germline gives CDR1 SGDLS, CDR2 YYNGEE. The CDR3 protein is CASSAFTSGSAEQYF. The CDR3, as DNA: TGTGCCAGCAGCGCATTCACTAGCGGGAGTGCCGAGCAGTACTTC.

The rearrangement links TRBV6-1 to TRBJ2-1, with D possibly being TRBD1 or TRBD2 (5 bases each). This CDR3 region has 14 residues. V was pared by 8 bases and J by 8 bases, with 19 bases between. Germline V gene lookup returns CDR1 MNHNS and CDR2 SASEGT. The CDR3 DNA sequence: TGTGCCAGCCTTACCGGGACCTCGGTCCATGAGCAGTTCTTC. Residues: CASLTGTSVHEQFF.

In this sample, this clonotype turned up many times. V and J are TRBV7-8 and TRBJ2-4, with TRBD2 as a possible D gene (6 bases). Trimming pared 3 bases from V and 1 base from J, leaving 10 bases between. This CDR3 is 15 amino acids long. Germline CDR1 is SGHVS and CDR2 is FQNEAQ. The chain's CDR3 is CASSLSAGAKNIQYF. As DNA, the CDR3 is TGTGCCAGCAGCTTGTCGGCGGGGGCCAAAAACATTCAGTACTTC. The variable domain in full, with the rest retrieved from reference TRBV7-8 and TRBJ2-4, is GAGVSQSPRYKVAKRGQDVALRCDPISGHVSLFWYQQALGQGPEFLTYFQNEAQLDKSGLPSDRFFAERPEGSVSTLKIQRTQQEDSAVYLCASSLSAGAKNIQYFGAGTRLSVL.

This clonotype was observed a handful of times. The V call is TRBV12-3 or TRBV12-4, the J call TRBJ1-5, with D uncertain. CDR3 length equals 13 residues. V was clipped by 2 bases and J by 4 bases, with 6 bases between them. CDR3 protein: CASSLQQNQPQHF. The DNA for the CDR3 is TGTGCCAGCAGTTTACAGCAAAATCAGCCCCAGCATTTT.

The genes are TRBV19 and TRBJ2-1; 9 positions agree with TRBD2. The CDR3 extends over 17 amino acids. CDR1 and CDR2 from the germline V gene are LNHDA and SQIVND (reference sequence). V was clipped by 7 bases and J by 0 bases; unmatched bases: 10. CDR3 sequence: CASNGSPAGGSYNEQFF. The CDR3 region has the DNA TGTGCCAGTAACGGCAGTCCAGCGGGAGGCTCCTACAATGAGCAGTTCTTC.

This clonotype has at least ten counts. The rearrangement links TRBV2 to TRBJ1-1, with D hard to call. The germline V gene has CDR1 SNHLY and CDR2 FYNNEI. CDR3 size: 14 residues. Trimming took off 8 bases at V and 4 bases at J, with 17 bases between the two ends. For the CDR3, the DNA is TGTGCCAGCCTTGTCGACCCCGCGGGCACTGAAGCTTTCTTT. It yields the protein CASLVDPAGTEAFF.

The chain carries TRBV6-2 or TRBV6-3 and TRBJ2-4; D perhaps matches TRBD1 (6 bases). Germline CDR1 MNHEY, CDR2 SVGEGT. This CDR3 comprises 13 residues. V dropped 2 bases and J dropped 11 bases, with 13 bases sitting between them. The CDR3 region is CASSYGSGHLQYF. As DNA, the CDR3 is TGTGCCAGCAGTTACGGTTCGGGACATCTTCAGTACTTC.

This clonotype showed up many times. The chain links TRBV2 to TRBJ2-2; 7 nucleotides line up with TRBD1. This CDR3 has 14 residues. J lost 6 bases, V lost 5 bases, and 6 bases had no gene match. Germline CDR1 SNHLY, CDR2 FYNNEI. The CDR3 loop reads CASSKDRDAGELFF. The CDR3 nucleotides read TGTGCCAGCAGTAAAGACAGGGACGCCGGGGAGCTGTTTTTT.

This clonotype turned up a few times. The gene calls are TRBV18 and TRBJ1-1; TRBD1 is a possible D gene (6 bases). V lost 2 bases to trimming and J lost 8 bases, with 24 bases between them. CDR3 length: 17 amino acids. CDR1 KGHSH and CDR2 LQKENI come from the germline V gene. The CDR3 spells CASSPRDTRIQRWEAFF. As DNA, the CDR3 is TGTGCCAGCTCACCAAGGGACACCCGTATCCAGCGTTGGGAAGCTTTCTTT. The variable domain in full, with the rest retrieved from reference TRBV18 and TRBJ1-1, is NAGVMQNPRHLVRRRGQEARLRCSPMKGHSHVYWYRQLPEEGLKFMVYLQKENIIDESGMPKERFSAEFPKEGPSILRIQQVVRGDSAAYFCASSPRDTRIQRWEAFFGQGTRLTVV.

This chain uses TRBV7-2 with TRBJ2-5; D is perhaps TRBD1 or TRBD2 (5 bases each). The CDR3 consists of 16 residues. The germline V gene has CDR1 SGHTA and CDR2 FQGNSA. V was cut by 0 bases and J by 5 bases, with 16 bases left in between. CDR3 region: CASSLAGQGAVETQYF. The CDR3 DNA sequence: TGTGCCAGCAGCTTAGCGGGCCAGGGAGCGGTGGAGACCCAGTACTTC.

The sample holds many counts of this clonotype. This rearrangement joins TRBV28 to TRBJ1-5; D not resolved. The CDR3 consists of 13 residues. Germline V gene lookup returns CDR1 MDHEN and CDR2 SYDVKM. The germline V and J ends were trimmed by 3 bases and 4 bases, with 7 bases remaining between them. In DNA, the CDR3 is TGTGCCAGCAGTTTGGCGGGTAATCAGCCCCAGCATTTT. Translation gives CASSLAGNQPQHF.

This chain connects TRBV12-5 to TRBJ2-7, with D possibly being TRBD2 (5 bases). V was clipped by 4 bases and J by 7 bases, with 11 bases between them. This CDR3 spans 12 amino acids. Germline CDR1 reads LGHNT; CDR2 reads FRNRAP. CDR3 sequence: CASGWRSGEQYF. In DNA form, the CDR3 reads TGTGCTAGTGGTTGGAGATCGGGGGAGCAGTACTTC.

The rearrangement links TRBV10-2 to TRBJ2-1; no clear D. Trimming stripped 0 bases from V and 2 bases from J, with 14 bases between. The CDR3 totals 17 residues. Looked up from germline, CDR1 is WSHSY and CDR2 is SAAADI. CDR3 sequence: CASSESTGVPPYNEQFF. As DNA, the CDR3 is TGCGCCAGCAGTGAGTCGACTGGGGTTCCGCCCTACAATGAGCAGTTCTTC.

The genes are TRBV6-4 and TRBJ1-5, with D maybe TRBD1 (6 bases). Germline assignment: CDR1 MRHNA and CDR2 SNTAGT. The CDR3 length is 14 residues. V gave up 7 bases and J gave up 6 bases, with 16 bases separating them. CDR3 loop: CASNGRGEGQPQHF. In nucleotides, the CDR3 is TGTGCCAGCAACGGCAGGGGCGAAGGTCAGCCCCAGCATTTT.

This chain joins TRBV29-1 and TRBJ2-6, with D possibly TRBD1 on 7 matching bases. The germline V gene has CDR1 SQVTM and CDR2 ANQGSEA. V was shortened by 6 bases and J by 0 bases, with 9 bases between the two germline ends. The CDR3 runs 14 residues. The CDR3 protein is CSVRGVSGANVLTF. The CDR3 DNA reads TGCAGCGTCAGGGGGGTCTCTGGGGCCAACGTCCTGACTTTC.

This clonotype has more than one count but fewer than ten. V and J are TRBV10-3 and TRBJ2-3; a possible D gene is TRBD1 (5 bases). Germline V CDR1 and CDR2: ENHRY, SYGVKD. Trimming cost V 6 bases and J 0 bases, with 13 bases left between them. CDR3 size: 15 residues. CDR3 in amino acids: CAISFTGGSTDTQYF. The CDR3 DNA reads as TGTGCCATCAGCTTTACAGGCGGTAGCACAGATACGCAGTATTTT.

This clonotype has at least ten counts. V gene TRBV28 combines with J gene TRBJ1-4, with unresolved D. This CDR3 is built from 13 residues. CDR1 and CDR2 from the germline V gene are MDHEN and SYDVKM. V was trimmed by 1 base and J by 8 bases, leaving 8 bases between them. CDR3 sequence reads: CASSLSGGEKLFF. The CDR3 DNA sequence: TGTGCCAGCAGTTTATCGGGCGGGGAAAAACTGTTTTTT.

The sample holds many counts of this clonotype. V usage is TRBV2 and J usage is TRBJ2-7; 7 bases fit TRBD1. V dropped 5 bases and J dropped 9; count of bases not matched to a gene: 10. From germline, CDR1 is SNHLY and CDR2 FYNNEI. This CDR3 spans 13 amino acids. CDR3 DNA sequence: TGTGCCAGCAGTCCTCGACAGGGTTTCGGGCAGTACTTC. This sequence encodes CASSPRQGFGQYF.

This clonotype came up many times. This sequence joins TRBV27 and TRBJ1-1; D perhaps matches TRBD1 (5 bases). The germline gives CDR1 MNHEY, CDR2 SMNVEV (reference sequence). This CDR3 region has 15 residues. Trimming took off 3 bases at V and 5 bases at J, with 16 bases between the two ends. The CDR3 here is CASSFAARAGTEAFF. CDR3 bases: TGTGCCAGCAGTTTTGCAGCCAGGGCGGGGACTGAAGCTTTCTTT.